These 2 T cell receptor beta chains originate from one sample sequenced in a study of tumor-infiltrating lymphocytes in primary liver carcinoma. Co-extracting RNA and DNA was done with about 20-33 mg of unsorted bulk tissue as input. cDNA specific to TCR beta was made from 500 ng of total RNA, with a constant-region primer employed for priming. TCR beta libraries came from three nested multiplex PCR rounds using slightly modified ARM-PCR. Running roughly 10 cycles apiece, the first two PCR rounds relied on TRBV1-TRBV30 forward primers together with a C-beta reverse primer. MiXCR was run by TCRdb on the multiplex PCR reads, yielding one entry per CDR3 protein. The sample holds about 200,000 distinct CDR3 sequences; around 85% are singletons and the top ten take 15% to 20%. The sample comprised tumor tissue from primary liver carcinoma. These receptors were collected from a man between 35 and 55 years old with primary liver carcinoma and hepatitis B virus infection.

As regards this clonotype: One end of the junction is discordant with germline, which a read error may explain. The chain links TRBV29-1 to TRBJ2-2, with 7 bases aligning to TRBD1. The CDR3 covers 14 residues. Germline values: CDR1 SQVTM, CDR2 ANQGSEA. The CDR3 protein is CSVEGQWAPGELFF. In nucleotides, the CDR3 is TGCAGCGTTGAGGGACAGTGGGCGCCCGGGGAGCTATTTTTT.

This chain connects TRBV11-2 to TRBJ2-5; D is possibly TRBD1 (5 bases). Germline V gives CDR1 SGHAT, CDR2 FQNNGV. CDR3 size: 15 residues. The V gene lost 5 bases and the J gene lost 2 bases, with 15 bases spanning the gap. In DNA, the CDR3 is TGTGCCAGCAGCAGGATAAGGGGCAGGCAAGAGACCCAGTACTTC. Encoded protein: CASSRIRGRQETQYF.